This T cell receptor beta chain is drawn from a study of blood T cell repertoires in COVID-19. Background on the study: PBMCs, B-cell-depleted T cells, or T cells provided the cDNA or gDNA that made up the material.

In the study's own analysis: For nucleated cells, counts were estimated from reference gene primer amplification. This table comes from immunoSEQ multiplex PCR, and its TCRdb copy is limited to in-frame clones, with some not included. V and J calls and clone size follow that table, whereas D and trimming were derived from the DNA. The sample lists some 160,000 clones, approximately 87% seen once, with over 9% in the top ten. Trimming cost V 5 bases and J 1 base, with 15 bases left between them. CDR1 is SGHRS, CDR2 YFSETQ, per germline. CDR3 length equals 15 residues. Seattle cases were enrolled at active infection and followed longitudinally.

This receptor was obtained from a woman in her 70s with COVID-19, enrolled during active disease. What was sequenced was peripheral blood. The chain couples TRBV5-1 to TRBJ1-1; D may be TRBD1 (5 bases). The CDR3 region is CASRMSGNSNTEAFF. The CDR3 DNA follows: TGCGCCAGCAGGATGTCAGGGAACTCGAACACTGAAGCTTTCTTT.